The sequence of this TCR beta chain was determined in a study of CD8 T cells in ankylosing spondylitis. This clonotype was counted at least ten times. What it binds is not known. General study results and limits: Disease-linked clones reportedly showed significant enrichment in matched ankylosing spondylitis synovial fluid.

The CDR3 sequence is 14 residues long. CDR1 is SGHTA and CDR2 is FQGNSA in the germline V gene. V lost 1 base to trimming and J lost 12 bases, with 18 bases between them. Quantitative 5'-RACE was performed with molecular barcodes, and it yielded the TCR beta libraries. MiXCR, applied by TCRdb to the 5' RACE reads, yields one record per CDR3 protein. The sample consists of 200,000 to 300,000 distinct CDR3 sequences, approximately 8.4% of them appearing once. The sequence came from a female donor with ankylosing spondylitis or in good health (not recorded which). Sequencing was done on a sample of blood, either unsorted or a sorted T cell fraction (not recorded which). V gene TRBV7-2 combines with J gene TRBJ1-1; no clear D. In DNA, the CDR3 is TGTGCCAGCAGCTTAGGTGATCGGGCGGGCCGATCTTTCTTT. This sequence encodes CASSLGDRAGRSFF.